This TCR beta chain was sequenced in a study of blood T cell repertoires in COVID-19. Study information: Samples of COVID-19 (acute and convalescent) were obtained from the United States, Italy and Spain. T cells, B-cell-depleted T cells, or PBMCs supplied cDNA or gDNA.

Trimming shortened V by 0 bases and J by 5 bases, and 8 bases separated the two germline ends. The germline CDR1 and CDR2 sequences are SGHDT and YYEEEE. This CDR3 is 13 amino acids long. In the source study's methods: Reference gene primer amplification gave nucleated cell count estimates. TCRdb's table, derived via immunoSEQ multiplex PCR, lists solely in-frame clones and lacks some. The V and J calls and clone size come from that table; D and trimming were worked out from the DNA. The sample contains about 68,000 clones, around nine tenths of which appear only once. The genes are TRBV5-6 and TRBJ2-5; D call uncertain. The specimen was peripheral blood. The clonotype comes from a man in his forties or fifties with active COVID-19. The CDR3 protein is CASSLALSETQYF. DNA of the CDR3: TGTGCCAGCAGCTTGGCCCTTAGCGAGACCCAGTACTTC.